This paragraph reports one TCR beta chain. What it binds is unknown. J lost 1 base, V lost 6 bases, and 7 bases had no gene match. The CDR3 is made up of 14 amino acids. Germline CDR1 reads DFQATT; CDR2 reads SNEGSKA (reference sequence). This entry is derived from a study of T cell responses to AZD1222 COVID-19 vaccine. Overall study findings and caveats: Among those given AZD1222, only five or six were seropositive at baseline. Elevations in Spike-specific TCR breadth and depth followed administration of two AZD1222 doses. Mostly white British, mostly female donors; authors suggested clonal diversity may be underestimated.

Repertoires were generated with immunoSEQ multiplex PCR, while TCRdb's copy carries only in-frame clones and drops some. The table records approximately 150,000 clones, nearly 90% of them present only once. The gene calls are TRBV20-1 and TRBJ2-3, with TRBD1 identical over 7 bases. The source was peripheral blood, collected on day 0 of AZD1222 vaccination. This sequence originates from an adult in good health. DNA for the CDR3: TGCAGTGCAAGTGGACAGGTCGGCACAGATACGCAGTATTTT. Translated, it gives CSASGQVGTDTQYF.